This T cell receptor (beta chain) was obtained from a study of neurological immune-mediated disorders. The study's findings and limits: For the multiple sclerosis repertoire cluster, an association with any clinical or MRI feature was absent. Phylogenetically, 18 of 34 multiple sclerosis patients' repertoires fell into one related-CDR3 cluster, a possible signature.

2 million unsorted PBMCs were stored in RNAlater at -80 °C before RNA extraction. CDR3 length equals 11 residues. With 5 bases removed from V and 5 bases from J, the gap between germline ends came to 10 bases. Germline CDR1 reads DFQATT; CDR2 reads SNEGSKA (reference sequence). This clonotype showed up many times. What it binds is not known. Via MiXCR, TCRdb re-called the 5' RACE reads, giving one row per CDR3 protein. This sample carries roughly 65,000 distinct CDR3 sequences, roughly 3.7% of them seen once, and the ten largest clones take roughly 2.6%. Sequences were obtained from PBMCs. The chain employs TRBV20-1 and TRBJ2-7, with D perhaps TRBD1 or TRBD2 (5 bases each). The receptor was derived from a man between 45 and 60 years old with multiple sclerosis. The CDR3 reads CSARADNEQYF. CDR3 DNA: TGCAGTGCTCGAGCGGACAACGAGCAGTACTTC.